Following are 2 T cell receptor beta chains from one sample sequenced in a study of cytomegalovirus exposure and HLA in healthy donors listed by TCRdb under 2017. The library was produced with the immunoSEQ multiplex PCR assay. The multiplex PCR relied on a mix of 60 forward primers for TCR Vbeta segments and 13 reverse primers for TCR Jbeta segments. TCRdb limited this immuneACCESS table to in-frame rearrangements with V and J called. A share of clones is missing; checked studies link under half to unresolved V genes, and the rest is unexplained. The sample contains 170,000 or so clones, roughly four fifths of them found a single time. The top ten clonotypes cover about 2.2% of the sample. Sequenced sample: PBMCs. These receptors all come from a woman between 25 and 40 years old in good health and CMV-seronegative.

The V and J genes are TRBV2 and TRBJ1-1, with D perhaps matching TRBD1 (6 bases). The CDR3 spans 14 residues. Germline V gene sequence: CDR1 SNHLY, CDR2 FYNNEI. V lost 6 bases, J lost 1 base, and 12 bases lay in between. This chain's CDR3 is CASRSQGENTEAFF. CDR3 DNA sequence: TGTGCCAGCAGGTCACAGGGTGAGAACACTGAAGCTTTCTTT.

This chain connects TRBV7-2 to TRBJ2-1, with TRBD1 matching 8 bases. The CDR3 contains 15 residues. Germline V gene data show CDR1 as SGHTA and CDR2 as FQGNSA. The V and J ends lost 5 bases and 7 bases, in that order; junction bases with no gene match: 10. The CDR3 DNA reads TGTGCCAGCAGCCAGGGGGACAGGTCAACAAATGAGCAGTTCTTC. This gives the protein CASSQGDRSTNEQFF.